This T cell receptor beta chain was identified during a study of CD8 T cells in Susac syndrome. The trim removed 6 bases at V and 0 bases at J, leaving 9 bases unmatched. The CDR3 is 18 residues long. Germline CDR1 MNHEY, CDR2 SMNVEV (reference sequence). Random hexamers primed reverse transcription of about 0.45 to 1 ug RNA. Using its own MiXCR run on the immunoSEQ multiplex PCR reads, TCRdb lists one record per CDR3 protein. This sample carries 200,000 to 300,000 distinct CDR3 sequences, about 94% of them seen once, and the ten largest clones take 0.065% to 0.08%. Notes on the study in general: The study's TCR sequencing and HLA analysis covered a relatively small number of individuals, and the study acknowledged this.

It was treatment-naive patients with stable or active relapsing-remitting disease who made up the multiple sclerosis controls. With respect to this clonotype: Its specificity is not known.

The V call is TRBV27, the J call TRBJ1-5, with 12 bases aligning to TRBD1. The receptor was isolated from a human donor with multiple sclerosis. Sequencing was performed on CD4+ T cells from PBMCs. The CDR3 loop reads CASRLGGQGALSNQPQHF. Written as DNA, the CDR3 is TGTGCCAGCAGACTAGGGGGACAGGGGGCTCTTAGCAATCAGCCCCAGCATTTT.